The rows below give T cell receptor beta chains drawn from one sample of a study of regulatory T cells in long-lasting Graves disease. Using its own MiXCR run on the multiplex PCR reads, TCRdb lists one record per CDR3 protein. The sample includes 550,000 to 650,000 distinct CDR3 sequences, around 15% of them seen just once. The same sample was also used in a study of T cells in Graves' hyperthyroidism and ophthalmopathy.

The sequences come from peripheral blood mononuclear cells (PBMCs), collected at new diagnosis, from a patient treated with antithyroid drugs. Receptor source: a man younger than 35 with Graves disease. CDR3s include the opening cysteine and the closing phenylalanine or tryptophan. The D gene is left open where the match is weak. Some rows have no size entry. The others give once, few or many, or a class for an expanded clone.

clone size	CDR3 length	J gene	D gene	V gene	CDR3 DNA	CDR3 protein
many	14	TRBJ2-7	NA	TRBV28	TGTGCCAGCAGCCGGAGGGGGGACATCTACGAGCAGTACTTC	CASSRRGDIYEQYF
NA	14	TRBJ2-2	NA	TRBV24-1	TGTGCCACCAGTGATTCGTCGAACCGCGGGGAGCTGTTTTTT	CATSDSSNRGELFF
NA	14	TRBJ1-4	TRBD1	TRBV18	TGTGCCAGCTCACTGGCAGGGGGCAGTGAAAAACTGTTTTTT	CASSLAGGSEKLFF
NA	16	TRBJ2-7	TRBD1	TRBV7-2	TGTGCCAGCAGCTTAGAGGGACAGGGGGCCCCATACGAGCAGTACTTC	CASSLEGQGAPYEQYF
many	15	TRBJ2-1	NA	TRBV5-1	TGCGCCAGCAGCCAGGAGCAGGGGGGGGCCTCGCGGCAGTTCTTC	CASSQEQGGASRQFF
NA	15	TRBJ1-4	NA	TRBV30	TGTGCCTGGAGTGACTGGAGGGTTAATAATGAAAAACTGTTTTTT	CAWSDWRVNNEKLFF
many	16	TRBJ2-1	NA	TRBV2	TGTGCCAGCAGTGAAGACGAGGGGGGCTCGCACAATGAGCAGTTCTTC	CASSEDEGGSHNEQFF
many	12	TRBJ1-1	NA	TRBV7-9	TGTGCCAGCAGCTCCGGGACGGTAGGAGCTTTCTTT	CASSSGTVGAFF
many	15	TRBJ2-1	NA	TRBV7-9	TGTGCCAGCAGATTAGGGGTACTCCCTTTCAATGAGCAGTTCTTC	CASRLGVLPFNEQFF
NA	12	TRBJ1-5	NA	TRBV6-2/TRBV6-3	TGTGCCAGCAGTGACGGTTATCAGCCCCAGCATTTT	CASSDGYQPQHF
NA	14	TRBJ2-7	NA	TRBV6-5	TGTGCCAGCAGTTACTCGAGTCTGCTCTACGAGCAGTACTTC	CASSYSSLLYEQYF
few	15	TRBJ2-1	NA	TRBV7-3	TGTGCCAGCAGCCGGAGCTCGGGCCACTACAATGAGCAGTTCTTC	CASSRSSGHYNEQFF
NA	13	TRBJ1-5	NA	TRBV12-5	TGTGCTAGTGGTTTGGTTGATAATCAGCCCCAGCATTTT	CASGLVDNQPQHF
many	15	TRBJ2-3	TRBD2	TRBV2	TGTGCCAGCAGTGAACGTGGGACTAGCGGGGGAGAACGGTATTTT	CASSERGTSGGERYF
NA	15	TRBJ2-5	NA	TRBV16	TGTGCCAGCAGCCAATTAGCGGGGACAGAAGAGACCCAGTACTTC	CASSQLAGTEETQYF
many	12	TRBJ2-2	NA	TRBV28	TGTGCCAGCGCCCAGGTTCGCGGGGAGCTGTTTTTT	CASAQVRGELFF
many	15	TRBJ2-3	NA	TRBV7-9	TGTGCCAGCAGCCTAGGCTCGTACAGGGCAGATACGCAGTATTTT	CASSLGSYRADTQYF
many	15	TRBJ2-5	TRBD2	TRBV20-1	TGCAGTGCTAGAGATCCCCTAGCGGGCCAAGAGACCCAGTACTTC	CSARDPLAGQETQYF
NA	14	TRBJ2-1	NA	TRBV19	TGTGCCAGTAGTATGGATGGCATGGGCAATGAGCAGTTCTTC	CASSMDGMGNEQFF
NA	14	TRBJ2-3	NA	TRBV19	TGTGCCAGTAGTATACAGGGGAGCACAGATACGCAGTATTTT	CASSIQGSTDTQYF
many	11	TRBJ2-2	NA	TRBV2	TGTGCCAGCAGTGCTCTCGGGGAGCTGTTTTTT	CASSALGELFF
many	16	TRBJ2-7	TRBD1	TRBV5-1	TGCGCCAGCCACCCAGATCCAGGACAGGGGATCTACGAGCAGTACTTC	CASHPDPGQGIYEQYF
many	13	TRBJ2-1	NA	TRBV20-1	TGCAGTGCTATCTCCGTGACTTACAATGAGCAGTTCTTC	CSAISVTYNEQFF
few	13	TRBJ1-1	NA	TRBV14	TGTGCCAGCAGCCAAGGTTGGCGGACTGAAGCTTTCTTT	CASSQGWRTEAFF
few	13	TRBJ2-7	NA	TRBV20-1	TGCAGCGGGCTCGGGTTACTAAACTACGAGCAGTACTTC	CSGLGLLNYEQYF
few	14	TRBJ2-2	NA	TRBV3-1	TGTGCCAGCAGCCCCCGCCCAGTGCTCGGGGAGCTGTTTTTT	CASSPRPVLGELFF
NA	15	TRBJ2-3	TRBD2	TRBV20-1	TGCAGTTTAGCGGGAGGACGCCTCAGCGAAGATACGCAGTATTTT	CSLAGGRLSEDTQYF
many	17	TRBJ1-2	NA	TRBV9	TGTGCCAGCAGCGTAGATCAGGGTGCGGGGGACTACTATGGCTACACCTTC	CASSVDQGAGDYYGYTF
NA	14	TRBJ2-3	NA	TRBV29-1	TGCAACGTTGCGATTTCGGGCGTCGCAGATACGCAGTATTTT	CNVAISGVADTQYF
few	15	TRBJ2-1	TRBD2	TRBV9	TGTGCCAGCAGCGTGTTCGCGGGAGGGCCCAATGAGCAGTTCTTC	CASSVFAGGPNEQFF
NA	13	TRBJ2-1	NA	TRBV12-5	TGTGCTAGTGGTTTGATTAACGGGATTGAGCAGTTCTTC	CASGLINGIEQFF
NA	16	TRBJ1-5	TRBD1	TRBV24-1	TGTGCCACCAGTGGCGGGACAGGGGGTTTTGATCAGCCCCAGCATTTT	CATSGGTGGFDQPQHF
many	18	TRBJ2-1	NA	TRBV28	TGTGCCAGCAGCACCACCGCCGGGTACTCAAGCTCCTACAATGAGCAGTTCTTC	CASSTTAGYSSSYNEQFF
many	13	TRBJ1-4	NA	TRBV29-1	TGCAGCGGGATGACAACAACTAATGAAAAACTGTTTTTT	CSGMTTTNEKLFF
NA	15	TRBJ2-7	TRBD1	TRBV25-1	TGTGCCAGCAGTTACGGACAGGGGGAGGCCTACGAGCAGTACTTC	CASSYGQGEAYEQYF
few	12	TRBJ1-2	NA	TRBV20-1	TGCAGTGCTAGAGATTACAACTATGGCTACACCTTC	CSARDYNYGYTF
few	15	TRBJ1-3	NA	TRBV18	TGTGCCAGCTCACCACCGCAGGGGCCTGGAAACACCATATATTTT	CASSPPQGPGNTIYF
many	15	TRBJ1-1	NA	TRBV27	TGTGCCAGCAGTTTAGGCACGGAATGGAACACTGAAGCTTTCTTT	CASSLGTEWNTEAFF
many	17	TRBJ1-5	TRBD1	TRBV20-1	TGCAGTGCAACAGACAGGGGGTGGACTCATAGCAATCAGCCCCAGCATTTT	CSATDRGWTHSNQPQHF
many	13	TRBJ2-7	NA	TRBV29-1	TGCAGCGTTGAAGCCTCGAGCCGTGACGAGCAGTACTTC	CSVEASSRDEQYF
NA	17	TRBJ2-1	TRBD1	TRBV7-9	TGTGCCAGCAGCTTGGACCGAACAGGGGGAGTTAACAATGAGCAGTTCTTC	CASSLDRTGGVNNEQFF
many	13	TRBJ1-1	NA	TRBV28	TGTGCCAGCAGTCTTAGGAGCGGGACTGAAGCTTTCTTT	CASSLRSGTEAFF
few	15	TRBJ1-2	TRBD1	TRBV28	TGTGCCAGCAGTACGCCGGGACAGGGGAGGCATGGCTACACCTTC	CASSTPGQGRHGYTF
many	12	TRBJ2-7	NA	TRBV10-3	TGTGCCATCAGTCGCGGAGCGTACGAGCAGTACTTC	CAISRGAYEQYF
many	16	TRBJ1-2	TRBD1	TRBV12-3/TRBV12-4	TGTGCCAGCAGCCGTGGACAGGGGGCGATAAGCTATGGCTACACCTTC	CASSRGQGAISYGYTF
many	12	TRBJ2-7	NA	TRBV20-1	TGCAGTGCTAGAATTGCGGACGGGGAGCAGTACTTC	CSARIADGEQYF
many	16	TRBJ1-1	TRBD1	TRBV13	TGTGCCAGCAGCTTCCAGGGGGCGTACACGAACACTGAAGCTTTCTTT	CASSFQGAYTNTEAFF
NA	14	TRBJ1-1	NA	TRBV2	TGTGCCAGCAGTGAATCGGGGTCGGACACTGAAGCTTTCTTT	CASSESGSDTEAFF